This TCR beta chain originates from a study of T cell changes during pregnancy in multiple sclerosis. Repertoires were generated with immunoSEQ multiplex PCR, while TCRdb's copy carries only in-frame clones and drops some. The sample records roughly 40,000 clones, roughly 92% being singletons. The V and J ends lost 4 bases and 2 bases, in that order; junction bases with no gene match: 3. The CDR3 runs 15 residues. Germline lookup yields CDR1 SGDLS and CDR2 YYNGEE. The chain uses TRBV9 and TRBJ2-1; 10 bases fit TRBD1. Source: CD4+ T cells from peripheral blood mononuclear cells, taken in the first trimester of pregnancy. This TCR derives from a female donor with multiple sclerosis, enrolled in a pregnancy study. CDR3 residues: CASSQGTGAYNEQFF. The CDR3 DNA reads as TGTGCCAGCAGCCAAGGGACAGGGGCCTACAATGAGCAGTTCTTC.